The T cell receptor beta chain described here comes from a study of Graves' ophthalmopathy and Graves' hyperthyroidism. Hyperthyroidism patients were newly diagnosed, under 2 months' duration, aged 18 to 65. Fresh peripheral blood, 8.5 to 10 ml, was the PBMC source. The study amplified TCR beta CDR3 regions using RNA transcripts. The library came from an HTBI-primed first-round RT-PCR and a second-round multiplex PCR. TCRdb itself ran the multiplex PCR reads through MiXCR, one entry per CDR3 protein. Here the sample spans about 620,000 distinct CDR3 sequences, 22% being singletons. CDR1 is SGDLS, CDR2 YYNGEE, per germline. The CDR3 covers 15 residues. The V gene lost 0 bases and the J gene lost 0 bases, with 9 bases spanning the gap. This clonotype was recorded at least ten times.

Material: peripheral blood. This chain connects TRBV9 to TRBJ1-2; D is unclear. The TCR comes from a woman younger than 30 with stable Graves' hyperthyroidism. Some clones in this sample may be carry-over from other donors' samples. The CDR3 nucleotides read TGTGCCAGCAGCGTAGAGTCGGTAGCTAACTATGGCTACACCTTC. It encodes CASSVESVANYGYTF.